A single sample gave rise to the 13 T cell receptor beta chains below, sequenced in a study of CD8+ T cells in alopecia areata. Treatment in this sample: oral pan-JAK inhibitor, 5-10 mg twice daily. The authors extracted RNA and reverse transcribed it into cDNA as the sequencing template. Sequenced by immunoSEQ multiplex PCR; TCRdb stores in-frame clones only, minus some. The table lists about 260,000 clones, about three fifths of them singletons, with about 0.93% in the top ten. The specimen comprised CD4+ T cells sorted from blood, sampled at roughly week 53, from a patient treated with tofacitinib. The receptors come from a human donor with alopecia areata.

The V call is TRBV4-2, the J call TRBJ2-5; D perhaps matches TRBD1 (6 bases). The CDR3 is 16 amino acids. Germline CDR1 is LGHNA and CDR2 is YNFKEQ. V gave up 2 bases and J gave up 1 base, with 14 bases separating them. The CDR3 is CASSQTHLGGQETQYF. As DNA, the CDR3 is TGTGCCAGCAGCCAAACCCACCTAGGGGGCCAAGAGACCCAGTACTTC.

V usage is TRBV18 and J usage is TRBJ1-2, with D possibly being TRBD1 (6 bases). The CDR3 loop spans 14 amino acids. V lost 3 bases and J 4 bases, leaving 12 bases between the germline ends. Per the germline V gene, CDR1 is KGHSH and CDR2 is LQKENI. The CDR3 coding sequence is TGTGCCAGCTCACCGGGGGCGCTGAGCTATGGCTACACCTTC. It yields the protein CASSPGALSYGYTF.

The rearrangement uses TRBV29-1 and TRBJ2-1; D is unclear. The CDR3 runs 11 residues. Per the germline V gene, CDR1 is SQVTM and CDR2 is ANQGSEA. The CDR3 loop is CSSRSTNEQFF. The CDR3, as DNA: TGCAGTTCGAGGAGCACGAATGAGCAGTTCTTC.

This sequence joins TRBV11-2 and TRBJ2-1; possible D gene TRBD1, 5 bases. The CDR3 runs to 13 residues. With 4 bases removed from V and 4 bases from J, the gap between germline ends came to 8 bases. Per germline, CDR1 SGHAT and CDR2 FQNNGV. The chain's CDR3 is CASSSDIYNEQFF. The DNA of the CDR3 is TGTGCCAGCAGCTCGGACATATACAATGAGCAGTTCTTC.

The chain links TRBV20-1 to TRBJ1-2; D gene ambiguous. The CDR3 has 11 amino acids. Germline V gene data show CDR1 as DFQATT and CDR2 as SNEGSKA (reference sequence). V lost 5 bases to trimming and J lost 6 bases, with 10 bases between them. DNA of the CDR3: TGCAGTGCTCTAACCGATCATGGCTACACCTTC. Protein sequence: CSALTDHGYTF.

This clone has just one count. The rearrangement links TRBV6-5 to TRBJ2-1; D remains unclear. CDR1 is MNHEY, CDR2 SVGAGI, per germline. Trimming cost V 7 bases and J 4 bases, with 17 bases left between them. The CDR3 has 15 amino acids. The CDR3 bases are TGTGCCAGCAAAGATACACCGAACTCTTACAATGAGCAGTTCTTC. Translated: CASKDTPNSYNEQFF.

V and J are TRBV29-1 and TRBJ2-6, with D possibly TRBD1 on 5 matching bases. Trimming took off 3 bases at V and 3 bases at J, with 9 bases between the two ends. Germline V gene lookup returns CDR1 SQVTM and CDR2 ANQGSEA. CDR3 length: 14 amino acids. The DNA for the CDR3 is TGCAGCGTTGATGACAGTCATGGGGCCAACGTCCTGACTTTC. As protein: CSVDDSHGANVLTF.

V usage is TRBV6-4 and J usage is TRBJ1-6; D unclear. This CDR3 has 12 amino acids. Germline V gene data show CDR1 as MRHNA and CDR2 as SNTAGT. Deletions cut 6 bases from V and 8 bases from J, with 8 bases between. CDR3 DNA sequence: TGTGCCAGCAGAACAGCGGATTCACCCCTCCACTTT. This translates into CASRTADSPLHF.

V usage is TRBV14 and J usage is TRBJ1-6; 8 positions agree with TRBD1. With 1 base clipped from V and 10 bases from J, the junction kept 6 bases outside the gene matches. The CDR3 loop spans 15 amino acids. Per the germline V gene, CDR1 is SGHDN and CDR2 is FVKESK. The CDR3: CASSQVQGAGSPLHF. CDR3 in DNA: TGTGCCAGCAGCCAAGTCCAGGGGGCTGGCTCACCCCTCCACTTT.

V gene TRBV5-1 combines with J gene TRBJ1-5; tentative D call: TRBD1 (5 bases). The germline gives CDR1 SGHRS, CDR2 YFSETQ. V was cut by 4 bases and J by 4 bases, with 9 bases left in between. The CDR3 has 13 amino acids. The CDR3 DNA follows: TGCGCCAGCAGCGCGGGACCGAATCAGCCCCAGCATTTT. Translated, it gives CASSAGPNQPQHF.

This rearrangement joins TRBV10-3 to TRBJ2-1, with D uncertain. Germline V gene sequence: CDR1 ENHRY, CDR2 SYGVKD. The V end lost 3 bases, the J end lost 4 bases, and 10 bases lay between the germline ends. The CDR3 extends over 14 amino acids. DNA of the CDR3: TGTGCCATCAGTGATTGGACGGCATACAATGAGCAGTTCTTC. Protein sequence: CAISDWTAYNEQFF.

In its sample, this clone was seen a few times. The V and J genes are TRBV6-1 and TRBJ1-4, with D unclear. CDR1 MNHNS and CDR2 SASEGT come from the germline V gene. V was shortened by 2 bases and J by 6 bases, with 10 bases between the two germline ends. This CDR3 comprises 14 residues. The CDR3 bases are TGTGCCAGCAGTGAAATGACGGCCTATGAAAAACTGTTTTTT. As protein: CASSEMTAYEKLFF.

The rearrangement uses TRBV30 and TRBJ1-5; D unclear. The CDR3 sequence is 13 residues long. V was shortened by 1 base and J by 7 bases, with 11 bases between the two germline ends. Germline lookup yields CDR1 GTSNPN and CDR2 SVGIG (reference sequence). CDR3 loop: CAWSARESQPQHF. For the CDR3, the DNA is TGTGCCTGGAGTGCGAGGGAGAGCCAGCCCCAGCATTTT.